These T cell receptor beta chains were read from a single sample in a study of STAT5B mutations in CD4+ large granular lymphocyte leukemia. Assay: immunoSEQ multiplex PCR; the TCRdb copy retains only in-frame clones and omits some. This table has about 34,000 clones, about 76% appearing once. The sequencing input was CD4+ T cells from blood buffy coats. The origin of the receptors is a human donor in good health. The CDR3 runs from the conserved cysteine through the conserved F or W. D genes are given only for firm matches. Some rows mark clone size as missing; the rest say once, few, many or name a class of expanded clone.

clone size | J gene | V gene | D gene | CDR3 protein | CDR3 DNA
few | TRBJ1-2 | TRBV5-4 | - | CASSPRGASSGGYTF | TGTGCCAGCAGCCCTCGCGGGGCCTCATCAGGGGGCTACACCTTC
- | TRBJ1-1 | TRBV5-1 | - | CASSRGDPNTEAFF | TGCGCCAGCAGCCGCGGGGACCCGAACACTGAAGCTTTCTTT
few | TRBJ2-7 | TRBV10-3 | - | CAISDGQQGEQYF | TGTGCCATCAGTGATGGACAGCAAGGAGAGCAGTACTTC
- | TRBJ1-2 | TRBV20-1 | TRBD1 | CSAGTGYGYTF | TGCAGTGCTGGGACAGGCTATGGCTACACCTTC
- | TRBJ1-3 | TRBV29-1 | TRBD1 | CSVGTGTGRGNTIYF | TGCAGCGTAGGTACCGGGACAGGGCGCGGAAACACCATATATTTT
few | TRBJ1-1 | TRBV2 | - | CASSQQGGNTEAFF | TGTGCCAGCAGTCAACAGGGAGGGAACACTGAAGCTTTCTTT
- | TRBJ2-1 | TRBV7-2 | - | CASSLARVNEQFF | TGTGCCAGCAGCTTAGCCAGGGTCAATGAGCAGTTCTTC
- | TRBJ2-3 | TRBV5-4 | - | CASSLRFPGATQYF | TGTGCCAGCAGCTTGAGGTTTCCGGGGGCTACGCAGTATTTT
- | TRBJ1-2 | TRBV5-1 | - | CASSDNYGYTF | TGCGCCAGCAGCGATAACTATGGCTACACCTTC
once | TRBJ2-5 | TRBV14 | - | CASSRFQGAEETQYF | TGTGCCAGCAGCCGCTTTCAAGGGGCGGAGGAGACCCAGTACTTC
- | TRBJ2-3 | TRBV29-1 | - | CSVEGQFSTDTQYF | TGCAGCGTTGAAGGACAGTTTAGCACAGATACGCAGTATTTT
once | TRBJ2-3 | TRBV5-4 | TRBD2 | CASRGGLAGTTDTQYF | TGTGCCAGCAGGGGAGGACTAGCGGGGACCACAGATACGCAGTATTTT
- | TRBJ1-2 | TRBV6-6 | TRBD1 | CASSLQAGTAYGYTF | TGTGCCAGCAGTTTGCAGGCCGGGACAGCCTATGGCTACACCTTC
- | TRBJ2-2 | TRBV7-3 | TRBD1 | CASSLRTGDTGELFF | TGTGCCAGCAGCTTAAGGACAGGCGATACCGGGGAGCTGTTTTTT
- | TRBJ1-1 | TRBV6-1 | - | CACTVNRVNTEAFF | TGTGCCTGTACAGTGAACAGAGTGAACACTGAAGCTTTCTTT
- | TRBJ2-3 | TRBV13 | - | CASSWVGHGTDTQYF | TGTGCCAGCAGCTGGGTCGGACATGGCACAGATACGCAGTATTTT
- | TRBJ2-3 | TRBV9 | TRBD1 | CASSARTGFTDTQYF | TGTGCCAGCAGCGCCCGGACAGGATTCACAGATACGCAGTATTTT
- | TRBJ2-2 | TRBV5-1 | - | CASSWDKNTGELFF | TGCGCCAGCAGCTGGGACAAGAACACCGGGGAGCTGTTTTTT
- | TRBJ1-2 | TRBV5-4 | - | CASSSTKGIYGYTF | TGTGCCAGCAGCTCGACCAAGGGGATATATGGCTACACCTTC
few | TRBJ2-3 | TRBV9 | - | CASSVMDSDTQYF | TGTGCCAGCAGCGTTATGGATTCGGATACGCAGTATTTT
- | TRBJ2-7 | TRBV6-6 | - | CASSSPTNYEQYF | TGTGCCAGCAGTTCACCGACAAACTACGAGCAGTACTTC
- | TRBJ2-3 | TRBV11-3 | - | CASSLRQETSTDTQYF | TGTGCCAGCAGCTTAAGACAGGAAACTAGCACAGATACGCAGTATTTT
- | TRBJ2-7 | TRBV7-2 | TRBD2 | CASSLAPVSGTEQYF | TGTGCCAGCAGCTTAGCGCCAGTTAGCGGGACCGAGCAGTACTTC
once | TRBJ1-1 | TRBV18 | - | CASSPLGHQGTEAFF | TGTGCCAGCTCACCACTAGGCCACCAGGGTACTGAAGCTTTCTTT
- | TRBJ1-2 | TRBV4-2 | - | CASSQEAALTGYTF | TGTGCCAGCAGCCAAGAGGCTGCCTTGACTGGCTACACCTTC
- | TRBJ1-3 | TRBV18 | - | CASSRRADNTIYF | TGTGCCAGCTCACGGAGGGCAGACAACACCATATATTTT
- | TRBJ2-1 | TRBV15 | - | CATSRGQRYNEQFF | TGTGCCACCAGCAGAGGGCAGAGGTACAATGAGCAGTTCTTC
- | TRBJ2-3 | TRBV28 | TRBD2 | CASSFSGGADTQYF | TGTGCCAGCAGTTTTAGCGGGGGCGCAGATACGCAGTATTTT
once | TRBJ1-4 | TRBV5-4 | TRBD1 | CASSLRGRLVF | TGTGCCAGCAGCTTAAGGGGGCGGCTAGTTTTT
- | TRBJ1-2 | TRBV6-6 | - | CASSFGDSNYGYTF | TGTGCCAGCAGCTTCGGGGACTCTAACTATGGCTACACCTTC
- | TRBJ2-3 | TRBV7-2 | - | CASSQGRRDTQYF | TGTGCCAGCAGCCAGGGCCGTAGGGATACGCAGTATTTT
- | TRBJ2-1 | TRBV7-8 | - | CASSLVGLNEQFF | TGTGCCAGCAGCTTAGTTGGACTCAATGAGCAGTTCTTC
few | TRBJ1-4 | TRBV21-1 | - | CACHRGHEKLFF | TGTGCCTGCCACAGGGGTCATGAAAAACTGTTTTTT
few | TRBJ2-7 | TRBV15 | TRBD1 | CATSRGRGTGAYEQYF | TGTGCCACCAGCAGAGGACGCGGGACAGGCGCCTACGAGCAGTACTTC
- | TRBJ2-5 | TRBV6-1 | - | CASSEGDGETQYF | TGTGCCAGCAGTGAAGGGGATGGGGAGACCCAGTACTTC
- | TRBJ1-2 | TRBV10-3 | - | CAISDPGKDKTNYGYTF | TGTGCCATCAGTGACCCGGGGAAAGACAAGACTAACTATGGCTACACCTTC
- | TRBJ1-1 | TRBV7-2 | TRBD1 | CASSTRRTGDTEAFF | TGTGCCAGCAGCACCCGCCGGACAGGGGACACTGAAGCTTTCTTT
- | TRBJ1-4 | TRBV12-5 | - | CASGPFVGNEKLFF | TGTGCTAGTGGCCCGTTCGTTGGTAATGAAAAACTGTTTTTT
- | TRBJ1-2 | TRBV5-6 | - | CASSLGRRGYTF | TGTGCCAGCAGCTTAGGGAGGCGGGGCTACACCTTC
once | TRBJ1-1 | TRBV18 | - | CASSPLDGETEAFF | TGTGCCAGCTCACCGTTGGACGGTGAGACTGAAGCTTTCTTT
- | TRBJ2-2 | TRBV2 | - | CASSERSGTGELFF | TGTGCCAGCAGTGAAAGGAGTGGCACCGGGGAGCTGTTTTTT
- | TRBJ2-2 | TRBV6-4 | - | CASTREPGTGELFF | TGTGCCAGCACCCGAGAACCGGGAACCGGGGAGCTGTTTTTT
- | TRBJ2-1 | TRBV25-1 | - | CASSEAGVHNEQFF | TGTGCCAGCAGTGAGGCAGGGGTCCACAATGAGCAGTTCTTC
- | TRBJ1-6 | TRBV5-1 | TRBD1 | CASSTGTGGLNNSPLHF | TGCGCCAGCAGCACCGGGACAGGGGGTCTGAATAATTCACCCCTCCACTTT
once | TRBJ2-2 | TRBV5-1 | - | CASSLAATGELFF | TGCGCCAGCAGCTTGGCCGCTACCGGGGAGCTGTTTTTT
- | TRBJ1-2 | TRBV19 | - | CASRVQGINYGYTF | TGTGCCAGTAGGGTTCAGGGTATTAACTATGGCTACACCTTC
- | TRBJ2-7 | TRBV7-2 | - | CASSLKSGDRNEQYF | TGTGCCAGCAGCTTAAAGTCGGGGGACAGAAACGAGCAGTACTTC
- | TRBJ2-3 | TRBV5-1 | TRBD1 | CASSRLQGSTDTQYF | TGCGCCAGCAGCCGATTACAGGGGAGCACAGATACGCAGTATTTT
- | TRBJ2-1 | TRBV5-1 | - | CASSLEGGEQFF | TGCGCCAGCAGCTTAGAGGGAGGTGAGCAGTTCTTC
few | TRBJ1-1 | TRBV29-1 | - | CSVVWRGNTEAFF | TGCAGCGTTGTTTGGAGGGGAAACACTGAAGCTTTCTTT
few | TRBJ2-3 | TRBV9 | - | CASSPRTDTQYF | TGTGCCAGCAGCCCCCGAACAGATACGCAGTATTTT
- | TRBJ1-1 | TRBV5-1 | - | CASSTRPGGEAFF | TGCGCCAGCAGTACCCGGCCCGGGGGGGAAGCTTTCTTT
- | TRBJ2-4 | TRBV19 | - | CASSPAGTYLAKNIQYF | TGTGCCAGTAGCCCAGCCGGAACCTATCTAGCCAAAAACATTCAGTACTTC
- | TRBJ2-7 | TRBV5-5 | TRBD1 | CASTTNPLTGGEEQYF | TGTGCCAGCACTACCAACCCACTAACAGGGGGCGAAGAGCAGTACTTC
- | TRBJ2-2 | TRBV28 | - | CASSRGQLGGELFF | TGTGCCAGCAGTAGAGGACAGTTGGGCGGGGAGCTGTTTTTT
- | TRBJ2-4 | TRBV6-1 | - | CASRWAGADIQYF | TGTGCCAGCAGGTGGGCAGGGGCTGACATTCAGTACTTC